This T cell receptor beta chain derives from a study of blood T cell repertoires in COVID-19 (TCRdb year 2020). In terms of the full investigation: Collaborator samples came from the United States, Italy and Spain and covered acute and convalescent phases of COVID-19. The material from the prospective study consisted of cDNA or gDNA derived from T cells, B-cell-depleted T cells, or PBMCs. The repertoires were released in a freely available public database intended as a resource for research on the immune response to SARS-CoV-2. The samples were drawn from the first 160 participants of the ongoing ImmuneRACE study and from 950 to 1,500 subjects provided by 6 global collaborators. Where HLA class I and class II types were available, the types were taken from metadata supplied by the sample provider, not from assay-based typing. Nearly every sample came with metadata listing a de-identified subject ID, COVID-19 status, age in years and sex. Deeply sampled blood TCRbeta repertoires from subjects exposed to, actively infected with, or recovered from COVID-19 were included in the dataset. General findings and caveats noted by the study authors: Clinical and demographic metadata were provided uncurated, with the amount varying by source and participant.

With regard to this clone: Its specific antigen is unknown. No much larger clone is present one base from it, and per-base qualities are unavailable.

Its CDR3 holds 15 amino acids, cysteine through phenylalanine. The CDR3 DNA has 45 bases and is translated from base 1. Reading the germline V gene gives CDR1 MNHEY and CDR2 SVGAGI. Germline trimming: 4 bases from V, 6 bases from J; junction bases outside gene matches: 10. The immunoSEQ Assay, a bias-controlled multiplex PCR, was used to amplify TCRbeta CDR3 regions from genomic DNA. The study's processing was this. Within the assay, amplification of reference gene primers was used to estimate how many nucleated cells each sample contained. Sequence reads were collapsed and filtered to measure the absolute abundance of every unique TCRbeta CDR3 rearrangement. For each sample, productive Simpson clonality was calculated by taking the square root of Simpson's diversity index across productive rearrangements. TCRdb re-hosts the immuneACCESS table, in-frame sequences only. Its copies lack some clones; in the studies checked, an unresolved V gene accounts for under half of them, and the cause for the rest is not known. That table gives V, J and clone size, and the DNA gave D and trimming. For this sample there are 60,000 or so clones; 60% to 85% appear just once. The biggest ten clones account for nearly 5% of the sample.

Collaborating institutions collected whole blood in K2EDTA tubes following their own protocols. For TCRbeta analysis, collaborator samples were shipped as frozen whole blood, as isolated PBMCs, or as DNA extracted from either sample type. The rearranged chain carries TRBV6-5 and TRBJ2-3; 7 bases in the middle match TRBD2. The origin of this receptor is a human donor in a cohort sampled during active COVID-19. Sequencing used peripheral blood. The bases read TGTGCCAGCAGTTCAGAAGCGGGATTATACGATACGCAGTATTTT. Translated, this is CASSSEAGLYDTQYF.